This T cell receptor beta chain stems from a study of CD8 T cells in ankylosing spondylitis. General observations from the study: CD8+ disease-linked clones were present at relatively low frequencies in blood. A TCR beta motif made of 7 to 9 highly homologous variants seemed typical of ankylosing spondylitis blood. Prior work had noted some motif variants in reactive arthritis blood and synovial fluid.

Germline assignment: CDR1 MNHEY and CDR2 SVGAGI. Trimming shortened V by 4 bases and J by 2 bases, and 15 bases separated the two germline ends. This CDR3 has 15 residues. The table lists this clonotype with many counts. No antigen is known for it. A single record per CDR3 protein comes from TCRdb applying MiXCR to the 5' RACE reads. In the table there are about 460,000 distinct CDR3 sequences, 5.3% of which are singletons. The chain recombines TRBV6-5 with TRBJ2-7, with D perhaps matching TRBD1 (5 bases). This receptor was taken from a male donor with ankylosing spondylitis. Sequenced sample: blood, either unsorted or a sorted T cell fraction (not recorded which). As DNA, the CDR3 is TGTGCCAGCAGTTTTTTGGGGCCGGAAGCCTACGAGCAGTACTTC. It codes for CASSFLGPEAYEQYF.